The present T cell receptor (beta chain) was sequenced within a study of metastatic and nonmetastatic thyroid tumors. Study as a whole: For malignant and benign thyroid patients, tumor or nodule tissue and blood were the sources whose repertoires were compared.

All patients were treatment-naive before thyroid surgery. On this clone itself: The antigen is unknown.

After removal of 4 bases from V and 3 bases from J, the junction contained 5 bases not matched to a gene. There are 17 residues in the CDR3. Per the germline V gene, CDR1 is LGHNA and CDR2 is YNFKEQ. Methods used by the authors: A distant-metastasis classifier for papillary thyroid cancer was built using CDR3 differences across clinicopathological groups. TCRdb re-called the PCR reads through MiXCR. The V and J calls, along with clone size, are taken from TCRdb and not from the paper's own processing. The data hold 7,300 or so clones, with around a third observed a single time. Points from the study as a whole: Malignant thyroid tumors reportedly exceeded benign nodules significantly in TCR beta diversity, with the difference appearing in blood and tumor.

The sample was adjacent normal tissue. The V and J genes are TRBV4-2 and TRBJ2-3, with 15 bases that match TRBD2. The sequence was obtained from a female donor with papillary thyroid cancer or a benign thyroid nodule (not recorded which). Some clones in this sample may be carry-over from other donors' samples. The DNA of the CDR3 is TGTGCCAGCAGCCCTGGACTAGCGGGAGGGCCAACAGATACGCAGTATTTT. Translated: CASSPGLAGGPTDTQYF.